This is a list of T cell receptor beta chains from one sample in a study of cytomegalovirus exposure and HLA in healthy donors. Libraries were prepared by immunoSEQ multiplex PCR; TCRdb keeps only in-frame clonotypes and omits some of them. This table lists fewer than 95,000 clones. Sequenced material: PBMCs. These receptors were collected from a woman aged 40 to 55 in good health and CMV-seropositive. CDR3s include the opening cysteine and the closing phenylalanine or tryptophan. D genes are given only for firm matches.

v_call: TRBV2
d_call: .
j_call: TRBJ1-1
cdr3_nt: TGTGCCAGCAGTGAAGCAGCGGGGTACACTGAAGCTTCCTTT
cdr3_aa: CASSEAAGYTEASF

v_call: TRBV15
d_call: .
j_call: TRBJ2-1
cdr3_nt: TGTGCCACCAGCAGAGTCGGGGACTCGGGGCGCAATGAGCAGTTCTTC
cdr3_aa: CATSRVGDSGRNEQFF

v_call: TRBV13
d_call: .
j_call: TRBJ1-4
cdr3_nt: TGTGCCAGCAGCACCGGAGGGGCTAATGAAAAACTGTTTTTT
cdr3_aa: CASSTGGANEKLFF

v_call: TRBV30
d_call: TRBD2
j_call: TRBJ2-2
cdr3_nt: TGTGCCTGGAGGGGGGACTATAGTACCCTTCCCGGGGAGCTGTTTTTT
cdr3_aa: CAWRGDYSTLPGELFF

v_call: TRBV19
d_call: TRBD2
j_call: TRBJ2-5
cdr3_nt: TGTGCCAGTAAACATAGGACTAGCGGGTCCGGGCGTAGTCAAGAGACCCAGTACTTC
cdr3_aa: CASKHRTSGSGRSQETQYF

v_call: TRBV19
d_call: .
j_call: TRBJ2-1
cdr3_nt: TGTGCCAGTAGCTCCCAAACACCATACTACAATGAGCAGTTCTTC
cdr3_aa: CASSSQTPYYNEQFF

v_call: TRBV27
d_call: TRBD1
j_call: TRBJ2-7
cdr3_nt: TGTGCCAGCAGTTTAGGGACAGGGCGCTACGAGCAGTACTTC
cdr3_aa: CASSLGTGRYEQYF

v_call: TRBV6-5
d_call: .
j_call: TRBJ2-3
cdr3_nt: TGTGCCAGCAGTTACTCGCCTGGCGGGGGCCGCGATACGCAGTATTTT
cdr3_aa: CASSYSPGGGRDTQYF

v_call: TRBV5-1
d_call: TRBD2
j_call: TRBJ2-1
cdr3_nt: TGCGCCAGCAGCTTAGCCGGGACTAGCGGGGGCCCTCGGTCAGGGGAGCAGTTCTTC
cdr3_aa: CASSLAGTSGGPRSGEQFF

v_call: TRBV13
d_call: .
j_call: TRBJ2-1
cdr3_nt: TGTGCCAGCAGCTTAGGGGGGGCCGAGCAGTTCTTC
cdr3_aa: CASSLGGAEQFF

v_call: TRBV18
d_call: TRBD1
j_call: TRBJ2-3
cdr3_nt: TGTGCCAGCTCACTACGAGGACAGGCAATAACAGATACGCAGTATTTT
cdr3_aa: CASSLRGQAITDTQYF

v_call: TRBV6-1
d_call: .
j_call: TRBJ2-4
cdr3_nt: TGTGCCAGCAGTGATATGCCAGGGCAGAACATTCAGTACTTC
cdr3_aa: CASSDMPGQNIQYF

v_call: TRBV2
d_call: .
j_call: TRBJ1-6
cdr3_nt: TGTGCCAGCAGGCGGGACTCCGAATCACCCCTCCACTTT
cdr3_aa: CASRRDSESPLHF

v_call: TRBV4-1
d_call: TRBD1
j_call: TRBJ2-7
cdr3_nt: TGCGCCAGCAGCCAAGTACCCCAGGGGACAGCTACCTCCTACGAGCAGTACTTC
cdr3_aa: CASSQVPQGTATSYEQYF

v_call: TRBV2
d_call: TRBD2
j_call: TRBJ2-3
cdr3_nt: TGTGCCAGCAGGACGGGACTAGCGGCAGATACGCAGTATTTT
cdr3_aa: CASRTGLAADTQYF

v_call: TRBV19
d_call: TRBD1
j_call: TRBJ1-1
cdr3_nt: TGTGCCAGTAGTATAGTCCAGGGGGCTATGAACACTGAAGCTTTCTTT
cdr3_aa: CASSIVQGAMNTEAFF

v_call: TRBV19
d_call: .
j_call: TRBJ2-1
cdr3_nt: TGTGCCAGTAAAATCCAGGGTACATACAATGAGCAGTTCTTC
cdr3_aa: CASKIQGTYNEQFF

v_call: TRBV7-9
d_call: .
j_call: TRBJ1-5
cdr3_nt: TGTGCCAGCAGCTTAGGGGCCGATCAGCCCCAGCATTTT
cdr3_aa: CASSLGADQPQHF

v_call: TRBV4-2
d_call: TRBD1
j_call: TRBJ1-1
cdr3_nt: TGTGCCAGCAGCCAATCCAGGGGGCGAGGATCAACGAACACTGAAGCTTTCTTT
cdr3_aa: CASSQSRGRGSTNTEAFF

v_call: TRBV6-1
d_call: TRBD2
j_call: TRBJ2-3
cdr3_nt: TGTGCCAGCAGCTATGAGCGGGGGTTCCCAGATACGCAGTATTTT
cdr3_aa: CASSYERGFPDTQYF

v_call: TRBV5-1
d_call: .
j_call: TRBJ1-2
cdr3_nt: TGCGCCAGCAGCTTAGGAACAGTCTCCTATGGCTACACCTTC
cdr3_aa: CASSLGTVSYGYTF

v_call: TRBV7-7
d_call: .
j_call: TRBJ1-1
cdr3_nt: TGTGCTAGCAGCTCGCAGGGAAAGGGAATGAACACTGAAGCTTTCTTT
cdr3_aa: CASSSQGKGMNTEAFF

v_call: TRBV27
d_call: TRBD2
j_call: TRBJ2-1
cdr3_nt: TGTGCCAGCCGACTAGCGGGAGCTCGCGAGCAGTTCTTC
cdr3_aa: CASRLAGAREQFF

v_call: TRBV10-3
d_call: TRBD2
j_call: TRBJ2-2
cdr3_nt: TGTGCCATCAGTGAGTCACGACTAGCGGGAGGCCTGAGCGGGGAGCTGTTTTTT
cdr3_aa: CAISESRLAGGLSGELFF

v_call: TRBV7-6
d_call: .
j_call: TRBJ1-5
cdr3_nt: TGTGCCAGCAGCGCCAGACAGGAGCGTGATCAGCCCCAGCATTTT
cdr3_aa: CASSARQERDQPQHF

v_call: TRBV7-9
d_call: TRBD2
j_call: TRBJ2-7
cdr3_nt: TGTGCCAGCAGCTCCCTTACTAGCGGGGGGTTCAACGAGCAGTACTTC
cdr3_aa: CASSSLTSGGFNEQYF

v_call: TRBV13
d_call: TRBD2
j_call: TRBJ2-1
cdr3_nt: TGTGCCAGCAGTCCGGGGGAGCGGGATTACAATGAGCAGTTCTTC
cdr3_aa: CASSPGERDYNEQFF